This TCR beta chain was obtained from a study of cytomegalovirus exposure and HLA in healthy donors. The PCR ran on 60 Vbeta and 13 Jbeta primers. Repertoires were generated with immunoSEQ multiplex PCR, while TCRdb's copy carries only in-frame clones and drops some. The repertoire has some 200,000 clones, over 70% of them found once; the top ten carry 3.8%. This sequence was found in a man aged 50 to 60 in good health and CMV-seronegative. Sequencing was carried out using PBMCs.

The CDR3 loop reads CASSQYGTGDRSNYGYTF. The CDR3 DNA is TGCGCCAGCAGCCAATACGGGACAGGTGATCGTTCTAACTATGGCTACACCTTC. The chain joins TRBV4-3 to TRBJ1-2, with 8 positions matching TRBD1. Germline values: CDR1 LGHNA, CDR2 YSLEER. The CDR3 runs 18 residues. With 2 bases clipped from V and 0 bases from J, the junction kept 11 bases outside the gene matches.